This record concerns one T cell receptor beta chain sequence. This entry is derived from a study of cytomegalovirus exposure and HLA in healthy donors. PCR involved 60 Vbeta and 13 Jbeta primers. Using immunoSEQ multiplex PCR, the repertoire was profiled, and TCRdb retains in-frame clones only, with some absent. Of some 140,000 clones in the sample, 80% are singletons; the top ten hold around 13%. Regarding donors, all were healthy bone marrow donors. This receptor was taken from a man younger than 40 in good health and CMV-seropositive. Sequenced material: PBMCs.

CDR3 DNA: TGTGCCAGCAGCTTAGAAGGGGCCTCCTACAATGAGCAGTTCTTC. The encoded protein is CASSLEGASYNEQFF. The chain joins TRBV11-2 to TRBJ2-1, with D tentatively TRBD1 (5 bases). The CDR3 length is 15 residues. V lost 0 bases and J 0 bases, leaving 6 bases between the germline ends. The V gene's germline CDR1 is SGHAT and CDR2 FQNNGV.